These T cell receptor beta chains were read from a single sample in a study of blood T cell repertoires in COVID-19. Sequencing used immunoSEQ multiplex PCR; TCRdb keeps in-frame clones, though not all of them. The data show about 250,000 clones, just under 85% seen once. Material: peripheral blood. The source is a man at least 80 years old with acute or convalescent COVID-19. CDR3s include the opening cysteine and the closing phenylalanine or tryptophan. Fields, in order: J gene, clone size, D gene, V gene, CDR3 DNA, CDR3 protein. D genes are given only for firm matches. Not every row has a clone size; where given, it reads once, few, many or a size class.

j_gene: TRBJ1-2
abundance: NA
d_gene: NA
v_gene: TRBV2
CDR3nt: TGTGCCAGCGGAAGAAGGGCCACAGGGTATGGCTACACCTTC
CDR3aa: CASGRRATGYGYTF

j_gene: TRBJ1-6
abundance: few
d_gene: NA
v_gene: TRBV10-3
CDR3nt: TGTGCCATCAGTGAGCTCGGGGGTAATTCACCCCTCCACTTT
CDR3aa: CAISELGGNSPLHF

j_gene: TRBJ2-2
abundance: NA
d_gene: TRBD2
v_gene: TRBV2
CDR3nt: TGTGCCAGCAGGAGAACTAGCGGGAGCACCGGGGAGCTGTTTTTT
CDR3aa: CASRRTSGSTGELFF

j_gene: TRBJ1-3
abundance: NA
d_gene: NA
v_gene: TRBV6-1
CDR3nt: TGTGCCAGCAGTGAAGAAGGGGTTCTTCTCGGAAACACCATATATTTT
CDR3aa: CASSEEGVLLGNTIYF

j_gene: TRBJ2-3
abundance: few
d_gene: NA
v_gene: TRBV2
CDR3nt: TGTGCCAGCACCGAGGGGACTTTCAGCACAGATACGCAGTATTTT
CDR3aa: CASTEGTFSTDTQYF

j_gene: TRBJ2-2
abundance: NA
d_gene: NA
v_gene: TRBV4-2
CDR3nt: TGTGCCAGCAGCCAGGGCGGGACCAACACCGGGGAGCTGTTTTTT
CDR3aa: CASSQGGTNTGELFF

j_gene: TRBJ2-1
abundance: once
d_gene: NA
v_gene: TRBV28
CDR3nt: TGTGCCAGCAGTTTATCAGGGTTGACCTACAATGAGCAGTTCTTC
CDR3aa: CASSLSGLTYNEQFF

j_gene: TRBJ1-3
abundance: NA
d_gene: NA
v_gene: TRBV28
CDR3nt: TGTGCCAGCAAAACCGGGGGGCTCTCTGGAAACACCATATATTTT
CDR3aa: CASKTGGLSGNTIYF

j_gene: TRBJ2-7
abundance: NA
d_gene: NA
v_gene: TRBV5-1
CDR3nt: TGCGCCAGCCGTTCAACTTGGGACACCCCCTCCTACGAGCAGTACTTC
CDR3aa: CASRSTWDTPSYEQYF

j_gene: TRBJ1-2
abundance: NA
d_gene: TRBD1
v_gene: TRBV28
CDR3nt: TGTGCCAGCAGTATGACAGGGAGGCGCTACACCTTC
CDR3aa: CASSMTGRRYTF

j_gene: TRBJ2-7
abundance: NA
d_gene: NA
v_gene: TRBV5-1
CDR3nt: TGCGCCAGCAGCTTGGGACATGTTAATATCTACGAGCAGTACTTC
CDR3aa: CASSLGHVNIYEQYF

j_gene: TRBJ2-2
abundance: NA
d_gene: NA
v_gene: TRBV5-1
CDR3nt: TGCGCCAGCAGCTTAACCACCGGGACACAGGGAACCGGGGAGCTGTTTTTT
CDR3aa: CASSLTTGTQGTGELFF

j_gene: TRBJ1-4
abundance: NA
d_gene: NA
v_gene: TRBV4-1
CDR3nt: TGCGCCAGCAGCCAAGATCATTTACGGGGGGGCCGTGAAAAACTGTTTTTT
CDR3aa: CASSQDHLRGGREKLFF

j_gene: TRBJ2-1
abundance: once
d_gene: NA
v_gene: TRBV7-8
CDR3nt: TGTGCCAGCAGCCCGTACTTTTCAAGCTCCTACAATGAGCAGTTCTTC
CDR3aa: CASSPYFSSSYNEQFF

j_gene: TRBJ1-5
abundance: NA
d_gene: NA
v_gene: TRBV30
CDR3nt: TGTGCCTGGAATAGGGGAAGCAATCAGCCCCAGCATTTT
CDR3aa: CAWNRGSNQPQHF

j_gene: TRBJ2-1
abundance: NA
d_gene: TRBD2
v_gene: TRBV24-1
CDR3nt: TGTGCCACCGCGACTAGCGGGGGGGCTGGTGGGACCTACAATGAGCAGTTCTTC
CDR3aa: CATATSGGAGGTYNEQFF

j_gene: TRBJ1-3
abundance: few
d_gene: NA
v_gene: TRBV9
CDR3nt: TGTGCCAGCAGGCCCCGCGGCGCCTCTGGAAACACCATATATTTT
CDR3aa: CASRPRGASGNTIYF

j_gene: TRBJ1-2
abundance: once
d_gene: TRBD1
v_gene: TRBV30
CDR3nt: TGTGCCTGGAGTGTTTCATCATGGACAGGGCGTAACTATGGCTACACCTTC
CDR3aa: CAWSVSSWTGRNYGYTF

j_gene: TRBJ1-1
abundance: NA
d_gene: TRBD1
v_gene: TRBV3-1/TRBV3-2
CDR3nt: TGTGCCAGCAGCCCCCCGGGACAGAGAACTTTCTTT
CDR3aa: CASSPPGQRTFF

j_gene: TRBJ1-3
abundance: NA
d_gene: NA
v_gene: TRBV24-1
CDR3nt: TGTGCCACCAGTGACTCTGGACAGTCCTCTGGAAACACCATATATTTT
CDR3aa: CATSDSGQSSGNTIYF

j_gene: TRBJ2-4
abundance: NA
d_gene: TRBD2
v_gene: TRBV5-6
CDR3nt: TGTGCCAGCAGCTCGGTAGCGGGAGTCACAAACATTCAGTACTTC
CDR3aa: CASSSVAGVTNIQYF

j_gene: TRBJ1-2
abundance: NA
d_gene: NA
v_gene: TRBV19
CDR3nt: TGTGCCAGTAGTACGATGGGGGGCTATGGCTACACCTTC
CDR3aa: CASSTMGGYGYTF